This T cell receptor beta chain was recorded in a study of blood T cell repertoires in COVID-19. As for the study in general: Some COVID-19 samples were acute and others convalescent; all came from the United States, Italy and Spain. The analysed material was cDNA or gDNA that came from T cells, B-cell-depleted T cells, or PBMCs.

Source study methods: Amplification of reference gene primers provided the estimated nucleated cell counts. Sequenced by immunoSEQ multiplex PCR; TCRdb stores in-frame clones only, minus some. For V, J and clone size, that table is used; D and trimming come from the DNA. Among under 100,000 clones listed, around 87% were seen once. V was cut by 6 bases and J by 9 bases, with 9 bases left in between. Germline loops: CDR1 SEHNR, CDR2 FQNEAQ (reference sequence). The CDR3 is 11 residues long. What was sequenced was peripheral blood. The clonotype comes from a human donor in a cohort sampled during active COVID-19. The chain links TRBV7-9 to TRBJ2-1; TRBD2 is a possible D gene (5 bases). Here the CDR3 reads CASSLRGEQFF. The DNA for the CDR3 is TGTGCCAGCAGTCTTCGGGGTGAGCAGTTCTTC.